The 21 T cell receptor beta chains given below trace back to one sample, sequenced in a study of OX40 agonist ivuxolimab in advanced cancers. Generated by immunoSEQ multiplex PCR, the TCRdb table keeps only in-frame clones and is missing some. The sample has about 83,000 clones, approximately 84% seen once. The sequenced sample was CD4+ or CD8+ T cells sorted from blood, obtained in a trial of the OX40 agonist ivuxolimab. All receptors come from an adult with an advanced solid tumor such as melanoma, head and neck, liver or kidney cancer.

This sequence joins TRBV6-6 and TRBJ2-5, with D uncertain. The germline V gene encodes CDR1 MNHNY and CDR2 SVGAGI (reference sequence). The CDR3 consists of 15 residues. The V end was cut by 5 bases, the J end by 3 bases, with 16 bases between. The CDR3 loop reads CASSPGSFGKETQYF. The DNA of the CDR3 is TGTGCCAGCAGTCCCGGGTCATTTGGGAAAGAGACCCAGTACTTC.

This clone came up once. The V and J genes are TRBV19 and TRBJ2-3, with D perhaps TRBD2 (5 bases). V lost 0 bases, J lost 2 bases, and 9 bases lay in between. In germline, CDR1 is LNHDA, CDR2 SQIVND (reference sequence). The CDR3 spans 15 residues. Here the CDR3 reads CASSIEAAPTDTQYF. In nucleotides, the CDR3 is TGTGCCAGTAGTATAGAAGCGGCCCCCACAGATACGCAGTATTTT.

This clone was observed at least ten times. In DNA, the CDR3 is TGTGCCAGCAGCGTCCTACTAGCGGGAGGGTCCTACGAGCAGTACTTC. This codes for CASSVLLAGGSYEQYF. The rearrangement joins TRBV9 to TRBJ2-7; 13 bases match TRBD2. J was trimmed by 1 base and V by 2 bases; bases with no gene match: 3. The germline gives CDR1 SGDLS, CDR2 YYNGEE. The CDR3 has 16 residues.

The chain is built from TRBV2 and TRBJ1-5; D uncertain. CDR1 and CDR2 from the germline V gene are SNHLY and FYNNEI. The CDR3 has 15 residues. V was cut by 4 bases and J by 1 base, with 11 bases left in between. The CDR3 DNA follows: TGTGCCAGCAGTGTTATGGTACGGAGCAATCAGCCCCAGCATTTT. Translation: CASSVMVRSNQPQHF.

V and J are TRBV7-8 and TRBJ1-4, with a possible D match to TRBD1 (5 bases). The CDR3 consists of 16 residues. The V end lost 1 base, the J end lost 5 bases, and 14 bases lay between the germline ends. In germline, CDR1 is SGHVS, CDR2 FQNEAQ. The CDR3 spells CASSLVGGTGNEKLFF. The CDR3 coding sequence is TGTGCCAGCAGCTTAGTCGGCGGGACGGGAAATGAAAAACTGTTTTTT.

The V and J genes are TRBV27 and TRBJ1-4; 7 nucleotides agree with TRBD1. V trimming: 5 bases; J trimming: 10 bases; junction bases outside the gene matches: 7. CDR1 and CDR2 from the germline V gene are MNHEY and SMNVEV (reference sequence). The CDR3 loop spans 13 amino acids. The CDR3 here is CASSTHRGGKLFF. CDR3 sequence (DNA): TGTGCCAGCAGTACCCACAGGGGAGGAAAACTGTTTTTT.

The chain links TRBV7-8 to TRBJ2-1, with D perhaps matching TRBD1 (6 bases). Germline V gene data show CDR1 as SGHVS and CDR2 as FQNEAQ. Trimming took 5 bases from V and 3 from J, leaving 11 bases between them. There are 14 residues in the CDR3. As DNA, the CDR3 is TGTGCCAGCAGCCGTACGGACAGCTACAATGAGCAGTTCTTC. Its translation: CASSRTDSYNEQFF.

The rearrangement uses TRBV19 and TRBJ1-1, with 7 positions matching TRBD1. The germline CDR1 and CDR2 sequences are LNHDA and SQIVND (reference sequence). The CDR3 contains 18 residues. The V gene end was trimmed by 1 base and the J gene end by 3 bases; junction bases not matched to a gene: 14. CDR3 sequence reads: CASSIGVFGDRTDTEAFF. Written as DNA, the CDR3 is TGTGCCAGTAGTATAGGGGTTTTCGGGGACAGAACCGACACTGAAGCTTTCTTT. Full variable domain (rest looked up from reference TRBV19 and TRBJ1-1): DGGITQSPKYLFRKEGQNVTLSCEQNLNHDAMYWYRQDPGQGLRLIYYSQIVNDFQKGDIAEGYSVSREKKESFPLTVTSAQKNPTAFYLCASSIGVFGDRTDTEAFFGQGTRLTVV.

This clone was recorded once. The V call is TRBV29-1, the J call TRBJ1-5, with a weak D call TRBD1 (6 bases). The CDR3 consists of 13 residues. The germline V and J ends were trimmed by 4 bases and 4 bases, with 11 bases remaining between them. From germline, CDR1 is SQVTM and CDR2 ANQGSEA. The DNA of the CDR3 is TGCAGCGTTGCCCTACAGGGAAATCAGCCCCAGCATTTT. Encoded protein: CSVALQGNQPQHF.

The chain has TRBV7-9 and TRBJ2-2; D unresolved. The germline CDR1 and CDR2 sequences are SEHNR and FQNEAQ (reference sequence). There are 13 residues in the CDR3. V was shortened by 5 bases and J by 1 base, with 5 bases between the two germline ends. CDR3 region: CASSRQNTGELFF. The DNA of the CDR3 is TGTGCCAGCAGCCGACAGAACACCGGGGAGCTGTTTTTT.

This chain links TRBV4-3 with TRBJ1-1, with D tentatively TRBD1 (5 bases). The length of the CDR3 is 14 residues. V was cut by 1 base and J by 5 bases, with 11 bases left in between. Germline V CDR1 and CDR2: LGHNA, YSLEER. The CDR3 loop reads CASSQARRGTEAFF. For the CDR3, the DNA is TGCGCCAGCAGCCAAGCCCGGCGGGGGACTGAAGCTTTCTTT.

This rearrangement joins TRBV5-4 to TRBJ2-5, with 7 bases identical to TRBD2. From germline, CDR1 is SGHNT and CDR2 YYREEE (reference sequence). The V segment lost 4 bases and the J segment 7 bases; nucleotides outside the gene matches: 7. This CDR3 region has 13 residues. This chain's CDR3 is CASSPGGRGTQYF. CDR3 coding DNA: TGTGCCAGCAGCCCGGGGGGTCGGGGGACCCAGTACTTC. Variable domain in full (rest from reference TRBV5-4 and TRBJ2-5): ETGVTQSPTHLIKTRGQQVTLRCSSQSGHNTVSWYQQALGQGPQFIFQYYREEENGRGNFPPRFSGLQFPNYSSELNVNALELDDSALYLCASSPGGRGTQYFGPGTRLLVL.

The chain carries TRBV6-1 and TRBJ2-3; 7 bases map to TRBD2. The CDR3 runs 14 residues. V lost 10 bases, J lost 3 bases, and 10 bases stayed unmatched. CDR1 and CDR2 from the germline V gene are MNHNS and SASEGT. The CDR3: CATLAEDLTDTQYF. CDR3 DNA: TGTGCCACTCTAGCGGAGGATTTGACAGATACGCAGTATTTT.

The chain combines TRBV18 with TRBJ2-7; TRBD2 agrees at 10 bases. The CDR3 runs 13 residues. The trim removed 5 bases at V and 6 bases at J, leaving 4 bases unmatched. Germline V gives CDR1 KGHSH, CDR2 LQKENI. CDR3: CASSRGLAPEQYF. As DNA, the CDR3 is TGTGCCAGCTCAAGGGGACTAGCGCCCGAGCAGTACTTC.

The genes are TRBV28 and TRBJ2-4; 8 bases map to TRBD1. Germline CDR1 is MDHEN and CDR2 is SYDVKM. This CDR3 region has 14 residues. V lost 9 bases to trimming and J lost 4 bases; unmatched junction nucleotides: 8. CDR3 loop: CASQTGQVKNIQYF. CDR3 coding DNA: TGTGCCAGTCAAACGGGACAGGTAAAAAACATTCAGTACTTC.

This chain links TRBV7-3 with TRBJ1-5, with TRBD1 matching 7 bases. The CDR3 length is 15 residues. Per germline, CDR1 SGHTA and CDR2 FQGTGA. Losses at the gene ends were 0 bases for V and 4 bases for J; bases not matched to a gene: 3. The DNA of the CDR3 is TGTGCCAGCAGCTTAACAGGGGGCCCTAATCAGCCCCAGCATTTT. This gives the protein CASSLTGGPNQPQHF. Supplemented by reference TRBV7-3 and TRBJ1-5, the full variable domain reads GAGVSQTPSNKVTEKGKYVELRCDPISGHTALYWYRQSLGQGPEFLIYFQGTGAADDSGLPNDRFFAVRPEGSVSTLKIQRTERGDSAVYLCASSLTGGPNQPQHFGDGTRLSIL.

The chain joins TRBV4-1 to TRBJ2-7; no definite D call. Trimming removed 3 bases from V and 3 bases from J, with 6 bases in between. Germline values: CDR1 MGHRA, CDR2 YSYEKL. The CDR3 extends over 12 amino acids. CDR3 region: CASSQVIYEQYF. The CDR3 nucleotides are TGCGCCAGCAGCCAGGTAATCTACGAGCAGTACTTC.

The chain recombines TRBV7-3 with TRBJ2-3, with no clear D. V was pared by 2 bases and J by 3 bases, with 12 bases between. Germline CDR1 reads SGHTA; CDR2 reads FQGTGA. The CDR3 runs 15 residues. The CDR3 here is CASSLLPTRTDTQYF. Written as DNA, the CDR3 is TGTGCCAGCAGCTTACTCCCGACACGGACAGATACGCAGTATTTT.

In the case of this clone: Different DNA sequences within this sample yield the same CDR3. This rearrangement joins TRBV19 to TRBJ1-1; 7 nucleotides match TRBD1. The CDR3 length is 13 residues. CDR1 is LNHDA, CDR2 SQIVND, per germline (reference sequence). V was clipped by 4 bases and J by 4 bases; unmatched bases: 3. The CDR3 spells CASSTTGVTEAFF. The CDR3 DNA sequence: TGTGCCAGTAGTACTACAGGGGTCACTGAAGCTTTCTTT.

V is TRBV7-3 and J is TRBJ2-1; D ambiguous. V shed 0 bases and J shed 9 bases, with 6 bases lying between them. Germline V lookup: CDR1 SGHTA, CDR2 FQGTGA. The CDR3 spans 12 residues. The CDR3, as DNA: TGTGCCAGCAGCTTAACCTTAGCTGAGCAGTTCTTC. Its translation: CASSLTLAEQFF.

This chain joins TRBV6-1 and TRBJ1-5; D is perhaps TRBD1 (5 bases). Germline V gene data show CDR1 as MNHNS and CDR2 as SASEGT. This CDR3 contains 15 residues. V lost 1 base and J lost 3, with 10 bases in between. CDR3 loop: CASSEGGRLNQPQHF. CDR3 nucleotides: TGTGCCAGCAGTGAAGGGGGGAGACTCAATCAGCCCCAGCATTTT.